This T cell receptor beta chain came from a study of blood T cell repertoires in COVID-19. Study details: Sites in the United States, Italy and Spain provided acute and convalescent COVID-19 samples. Sources were T cells, B-cell-depleted T cells, or PBMCs; the material itself was cDNA or gDNA.

This CDR3 spans 16 amino acids. Per the germline V gene, CDR1 is MNHEY and CDR2 is SMNVEV (reference sequence). The ends lost 7 bases at V and 8 bases at J; junction bases unmatched: 17. In this sample, this clone turned up a few times. Authors' data handling: Scientists estimated how many nucleated cells there were by amplifying reference gene primers. The assay was immunoSEQ multiplex PCR, and TCRdb's table has in-frame clones only and misses some. The V and J calls and clone size were taken over from that table, and D and trimming were inferred from the DNA. The table shows about 180,000 clones, with roughly 86% occurring only once.

Sample: peripheral blood. The rearrangement joins TRBV27 to TRBJ1-2; 9 nucleotides match TRBD1. The clonotype was recovered from a woman in her 50s with acute or convalescent COVID-19. The CDR3 spells CASIAGRDRVPGGYTF. DNA for the CDR3: TGTGCCAGCATCGCGGGGAGGGACAGGGTCCCTGGGGGCTACACCTTC.